This T cell receptor (beta chain) was captured in a study of shared clonotypes between healthy human individuals. The germline V and J ends were trimmed by 2 bases and 0 bases, with 11 bases remaining between them. Germline V CDR1 and CDR2: MNHEY, SVGAGI. The CDR3 has 16 amino acids. Study-wide results and limits: The generation probabilities recorded for non-shared clonotypes fell below those of clonotypes shared by all four donors.

Sorted-subset replicate PCRs used roughly 210 ng of genomic DNA. This amount corresponded to 30,000 to 35,000 T cell genomes. Method: immunoSEQ multiplex PCR; TCRdb's copy keeps in-frame clones and lacks some. The data contain more than 550,000 clones, 72% of them singletons. Naive CD4+ cells were CD45RA-selected; the remaining cells were memory. As regards this clone: Antigen unknown.

Sequenced: memory CD4+ T cells sorted from blood. Subset specified: CD45RA-negative fraction. The clonotype was recovered from a woman between 25 and 40 years old in good health. The chain has TRBV6-5 and TRBJ1-3; D not resolved. CDR3: CASSYRPHSSGNTIYF. For the CDR3, the DNA is TGTGCCAGCAGTTACAGGCCCCACTCCTCTGGAAACACCATATATTTT.